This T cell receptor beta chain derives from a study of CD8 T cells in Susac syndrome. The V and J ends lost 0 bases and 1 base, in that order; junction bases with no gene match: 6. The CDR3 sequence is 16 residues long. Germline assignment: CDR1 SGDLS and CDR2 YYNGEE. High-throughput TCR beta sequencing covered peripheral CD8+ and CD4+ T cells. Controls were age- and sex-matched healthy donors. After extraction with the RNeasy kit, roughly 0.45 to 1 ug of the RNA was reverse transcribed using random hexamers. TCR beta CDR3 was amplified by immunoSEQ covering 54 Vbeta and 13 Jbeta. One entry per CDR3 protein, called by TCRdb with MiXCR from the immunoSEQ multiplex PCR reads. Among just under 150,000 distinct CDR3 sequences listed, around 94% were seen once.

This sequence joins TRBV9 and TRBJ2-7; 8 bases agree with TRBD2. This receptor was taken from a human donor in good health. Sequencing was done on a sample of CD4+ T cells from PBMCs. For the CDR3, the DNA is TGTGCCAGCAGCGTAGGGGGAGCTAGCGGGTCCTACGAGCAGTACTTC. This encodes CASSVGGASGSYEQYF.